What follows are 2 T cell receptor beta chains derived from one specimen sequenced in a study of T cell responses to AZD1222 COVID-19 vaccine. Profiling relied on immunoSEQ multiplex PCR, and the TCRdb table lists in-frame clones only, not all of them. The table includes roughly 120,000 clones, around 90% detected once. The sequenced sample was peripheral blood, obtained on day 0 of AZD1222 vaccination. Receptor source: an adult in good health.

J is TRBJ2-1 and V is TRBV24-1, with 10 bases that match TRBD2. The germline V gene encodes CDR1 KGHDR and CDR2 SFDVKD. Unmatched junction bases numbered 2, after V lost 6 bases and J lost 4 bases. This CDR3 comprises 14 residues. This CDR3 reads CATSTGLAYNEQFF. CDR3 DNA sequence: TGTGCCACCAGTACGGGACTAGCGTACAATGAGCAGTTCTTC.

The V and J genes are TRBV21-1 and TRBJ1-6; the table gives TRBD1 as D, unverified against the DNA. TRBV21-1 is a listed pseudogene. The CDR3 is 15 residues long. The CDR3 loop reads CASSSTGVRNSPLHF. The CDR3 bases are TGTGCCAGCAGCTCCACAGGGGTCAGGAATTCACCCCTCCACTTT.